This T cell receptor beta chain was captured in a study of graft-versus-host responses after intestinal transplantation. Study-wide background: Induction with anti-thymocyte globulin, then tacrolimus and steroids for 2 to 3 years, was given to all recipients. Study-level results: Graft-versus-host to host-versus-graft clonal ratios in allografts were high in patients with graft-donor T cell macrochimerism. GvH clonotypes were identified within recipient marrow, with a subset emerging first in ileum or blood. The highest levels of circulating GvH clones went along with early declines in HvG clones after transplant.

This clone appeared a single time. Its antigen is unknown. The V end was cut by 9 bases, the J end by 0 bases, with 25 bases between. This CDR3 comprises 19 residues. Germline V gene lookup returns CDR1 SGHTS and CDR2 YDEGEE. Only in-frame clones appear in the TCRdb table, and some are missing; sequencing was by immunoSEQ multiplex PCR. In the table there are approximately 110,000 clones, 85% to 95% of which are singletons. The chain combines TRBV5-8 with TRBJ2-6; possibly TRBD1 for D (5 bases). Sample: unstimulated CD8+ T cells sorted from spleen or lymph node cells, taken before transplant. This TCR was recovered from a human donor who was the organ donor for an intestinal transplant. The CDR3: CAIRNLPGQSLSGANVLTF. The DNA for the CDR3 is TGTGCCATCCGGAACTTACCAGGACAAAGCCTCTCTGGGGCCAACGTCCTGACTTTC.